The T cell receptor beta chain described here comes from a study of blood T cell repertoires in COVID-19. Background on the study: Samples of COVID-19 (acute and convalescent) were obtained from the United States, Italy and Spain. The cDNA or gDNA used as material had been derived from T cells, B-cell-depleted T cells, or PBMCs.

Per germline, CDR1 SGHTA and CDR2 FQGNSA. Losses at the gene ends were 5 bases for V and 3 bases for J; bases not matched to a gene: 7. The CDR3 has 15 residues. Authors' methods: Estimated nucleated cell counts came from reference gene primer amplification. Using immunoSEQ multiplex PCR, the repertoire was profiled, and TCRdb retains in-frame clones only, with some absent. V and J calls and clone size are given by that table; D and trimming were obtained from the DNA. The sample holds roughly 80,000 clones, roughly 90% seen once. The TCR sequence derives from a woman of 80 years or more with active or convalescent COVID-19. V is TRBV7-2 and J is TRBJ2-1; the match to TRBD1 covers 7 bases. Sequences were obtained from peripheral blood. CDR3 region: CASSPGQGVYNEQFF. CDR3 sequence (DNA): TGTGCCAGCAGCCCAGGCCAGGGGGTCTACAATGAGCAGTTCTTC.